A single sample gave rise to the 17 T cell receptor beta chains below, sequenced in a study of blood T cell repertoires in COVID-19. Method: immunoSEQ multiplex PCR; TCRdb's copy keeps in-frame clones and lacks some. The data contain about 160,000 clones, about 87% of them singletons. The sequencing input was peripheral blood. The receptors originated from an older woman with COVID-19, enrolled during active disease.

The V and J genes are TRBV27 and TRBJ1-5; the match to TRBD1 covers 7 bases. Germline CDR1 MNHEY, CDR2 SMNVEV (reference sequence). V shed 6 bases, J shed 0 bases, and the junction held 5 bases outside the gene matches. This CDR3 has 15 residues. The CDR3, as DNA: TGTGCCAGCAGACAGGGGAGGTTTAGCAATCAGCCCCAGCATTTT. Translation: CASRQGRFSNQPQHF.

In its sample, this clone was seen a few times. This chain links TRBV20-1 with TRBJ2-2, with 9 bases identical to TRBD1. Germline V CDR1 and CDR2: DFQATT, SNEGSKA (reference sequence). The CDR3 spans 18 residues. With V trimmed by 3 bases and J by 4 bases, 15 bases remained unmatched. The CDR3: CSASSAPGQGFPTGELFF. The CDR3 nucleotides are TGCAGTGCTAGTTCCGCGCCGGGACAGGGCTTCCCCACCGGGGAGCTGTTTTTT.

The V call is TRBV18, the J call TRBJ1-6; D remains ambiguous. Germline CDR1 KGHSH, CDR2 LQKENI. With 2 bases removed from V and 0 bases from J, the gap between germline ends came to 11 bases. The CDR3 has 17 amino acids. This CDR3 is CASSPYQESSYNSPLHF. CDR3 DNA: TGTGCCAGCTCACCATATCAGGAAAGCTCCTATAATTCACCCCTCCACTTT.

This clone was seen a single time. The chain joins TRBV7-6 to TRBJ2-5; D may be TRBD2 (5 bases). Looked up from germline, CDR1 is SGHVS and CDR2 is FNYEAQ. The CDR3 consists of 15 residues. The V end was cut by 7 bases, the J end by 10 bases, with 25 bases between. CDR3 residues: CASTGVGVTFEGQYF. The CDR3 DNA reads as TGTGCCAGCACAGGTGTGGGAGTTACATTCGAGGGCCAGTACTTC.

A single count supports this clone. CDR3 protein: CASSLRTGQNTGELFF. The CDR3 DNA is TGTGCCAGCAGTTTGAGGACAGGGCAAAACACCGGGGAGCTGTTTTTT. V is TRBV28 and J is TRBJ2-2; 8 bases map to TRBD1. V gave up 3 bases and J gave up 2 bases; unmatched junction bases: 5. The CDR3 has 16 residues. Germline V gene lookup returns CDR1 MDHEN and CDR2 SYDVKM.

With respect to this clone: Other DNA sequences in the same sample also yield this CDR3. The V and J genes are TRBV3-1 (or the pseudogene TRBV3-2) and TRBJ1-2, with 7 bases lining up with TRBD1. The CDR3 loop spans 13 amino acids. The V and J ends lost 1 base and 5 bases, in that order; junction bases with no gene match: 1. Germline V gene data show CDR1 as LGHDT and CDR2 as YNNKEL (reference sequence). In DNA, the CDR3 is TGTGCCAGCAGCCAAGGACAGGGTTATGGCTACACCTTC. This gives the protein CASSQGQGYGYTF.

In DNA, the CDR3 is TGTGCCAGCAGACCCGGACTAGTGGCAGAGCAGTACTTC. This gives the protein CASRPGLVAEQYF. The rearrangement links TRBV2 to TRBJ2-7; 7 nucleotides agree with TRBD2. V lost 6 bases to trimming and J lost 7 bases; unmatched junction nucleotides: 9. CDR1 is SNHLY, CDR2 FYNNEI, per germline. The CDR3 extends over 13 amino acids.

The genes are TRBV2 and TRBJ1-2, with D tentatively TRBD1 (6 bases). V was trimmed by 7 bases and J by 4 bases, leaving 10 bases between them. Germline V gene sequence: CDR1 SNHLY, CDR2 FYNNEI. The CDR3 contains 12 residues. CDR3 loop: CASNHRAYGYTF. The CDR3 nucleotides are TGTGCCAGCAATCACAGGGCCTATGGCTACACCTTC.

The chain recombines TRBV18 with TRBJ1-2; the D gene is possibly TRBD1 (5 bases). CDR3 size: 15 residues. V dropped 6 bases and J dropped 4 bases, with 18 bases sitting between them. The germline V gene has CDR1 KGHSH and CDR2 LQKENI. The CDR3 region is CASSPLPGGGYGYTF. CDR3 DNA: TGTGCCAGCTCGCCCCTCCCCGGGGGTGGCTATGGCTACACCTTC.

This sequence joins TRBV3-1 (or the pseudogene TRBV3-2) and TRBJ2-5; weak D call: TRBD2 (7 bases). Trimming shortened V by 5 bases and J by 0 bases, and 13 bases separated the two germline ends. This CDR3 has 15 amino acids. Germline CDR1 and CDR2: LGHDT and YNNKEL (reference sequence). The CDR3 sequence is CASSGGADYQETQYF. The CDR3 DNA sequence: TGTGCCAGCAGCGGGGGGGCGGATTACCAAGAGACCCAGTACTTC.

The chain employs TRBV19 and TRBJ2-2; D remains ambiguous. Germline values: CDR1 LNHDA, CDR2 SQIVND (reference sequence). V shed 6 bases and J shed 9 bases, with 11 bases lying between them. The CDR3 is 12 residues long. The DNA for the CDR3 is TGTGCCAGTAGAGCATCTTTGAGGGAGCTGTTTTTT. This codes for CASRASLRELFF.

The chain joins TRBV18 to TRBJ1-4; 7 bases are a match to TRBD1. This CDR3 contains 15 residues. Germline lookup yields CDR1 KGHSH and CDR2 LQKENI. The trim removed 1 base at V and 8 bases at J, leaving 7 bases unmatched. CDR3 loop: CASSPLGTVEEKLFF. For the CDR3, the DNA is TGTGCCAGCTCACCACTCGGGACAGTCGAAGAAAAACTGTTTTTT.

This clone was seen just once. CDR3 residues: CASQKGDRVIYQAFF. CDR3 nucleotides: TGTGCCAGCCAAAAGGGGGACAGGGTTATTTATCAAGCTTTCTTT. The chain couples TRBV7-9 to TRBJ1-1, with 9 nucleotides matching TRBD1. This CDR3 is 15 amino acids long. Germline CDR1 and CDR2: SEHNR and FQNEAQ (reference sequence). V lost 8 bases, J lost 9 bases, and 16 bases stayed unmatched.

The chain couples TRBV5-1 to TRBJ2-7; D perhaps matches TRBD2 (6 bases). CDR3 length: 14 amino acids. Germline CDR1 is SGHRS and CDR2 is YFSETQ. V lost 3 bases to trimming and J lost 1 base, with 11 bases between them. This CDR3 reads CASSYGTVSYEQYF. The CDR3 DNA sequence: TGCGCCAGCAGCTATGGGACTGTATCCTACGAGCAGTACTTC.

The chain carries TRBV7-2 and TRBJ2-3; the match to TRBD2 covers 7 bases. The germline CDR1 and CDR2 sequences are SGHTA and FQGNSA. The V segment lost 5 bases and the J segment 2 bases; nucleotides outside the gene matches: 10. The CDR3 is 16 amino acids. CDR3 loop: CASSPLSGTITDTQYF. CDR3 in DNA: TGTGCCAGCAGCCCGCTCTCCGGGACTATCACAGATACGCAGTATTTT.

This chain uses TRBV7-2 with TRBJ2-7; a weak D match, TRBD2 (6 bases). V lost 1 base to trimming and J lost 3 bases, with 10 bases between them. Germline CDR1 reads SGHTA; CDR2 reads FQGNSA. CDR3 length: 14 residues. The CDR3 DNA sequence: TGTGCCAGCAGCTTAGGCGGGAATCGCTACGAGCAGTACTTC. Amino acids: CASSLGGNRYEQYF.

The chain has TRBV29-1 and TRBJ2-1; 7 nucleotides match TRBD1. CDR1 SQVTM and CDR2 ANQGSEA come from the germline V gene. The CDR3 spans 12 residues. V trimming: 3 bases; J trimming: 14 bases; junction bases outside the gene matches: 10. CDR3 sequence: CSVDRTGRGEFF. The CDR3 nucleotides are TGCAGCGTTGATAGGACAGGAAGAGGGGAGTTCTTC.